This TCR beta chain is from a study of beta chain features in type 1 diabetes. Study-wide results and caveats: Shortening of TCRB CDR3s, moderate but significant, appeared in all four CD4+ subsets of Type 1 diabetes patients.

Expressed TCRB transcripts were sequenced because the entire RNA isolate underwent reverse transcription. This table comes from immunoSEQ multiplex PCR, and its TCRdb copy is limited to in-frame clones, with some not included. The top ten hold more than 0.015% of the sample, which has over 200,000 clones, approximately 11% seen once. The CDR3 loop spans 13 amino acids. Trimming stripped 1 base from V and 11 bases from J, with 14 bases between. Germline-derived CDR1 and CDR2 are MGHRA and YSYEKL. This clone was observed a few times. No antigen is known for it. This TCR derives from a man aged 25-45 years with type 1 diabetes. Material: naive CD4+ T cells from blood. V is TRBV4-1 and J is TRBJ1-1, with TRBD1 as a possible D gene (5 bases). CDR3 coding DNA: TGCGCCAGCAGCCAAGGGACGCGGGACGAGGCTTTCTTT. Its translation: CASSQGTRDEAFF.